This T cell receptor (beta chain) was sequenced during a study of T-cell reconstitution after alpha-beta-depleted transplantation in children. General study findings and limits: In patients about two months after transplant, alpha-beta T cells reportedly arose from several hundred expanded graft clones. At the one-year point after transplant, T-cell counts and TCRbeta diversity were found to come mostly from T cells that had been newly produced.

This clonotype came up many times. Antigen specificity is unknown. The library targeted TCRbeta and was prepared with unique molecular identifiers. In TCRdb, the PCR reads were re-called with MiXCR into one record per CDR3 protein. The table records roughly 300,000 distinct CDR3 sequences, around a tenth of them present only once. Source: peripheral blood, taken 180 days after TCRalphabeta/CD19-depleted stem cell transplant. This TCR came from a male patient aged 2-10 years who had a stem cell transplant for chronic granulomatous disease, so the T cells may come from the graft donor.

CDR3 residues: CASSLGCQGWMASGALTDTQYF. Written as DNA, the CDR3 is TGCGCCAGCAGCTTGGGTTGCCAGGGGTGGATGGCCAGCGGGGCACTCACAGATACGCAGTATTTT. The chain carries TRBV5-1 and TRBJ2-3; D may be TRBD2 (7 bases). The germline V gene has CDR1 SGHRS and CDR2 YFSETQ. The CDR3 sequence is 22 residues long. V gave up 0 bases and J gave up 2 bases, with 31 bases separating them.